This T cell receptor (beta chain) was obtained from a study of regulatory T cells in long-lasting Graves disease. The study, taken as a whole, reports: For persistent Graves' patients, TCR diversity was lower than for newly diagnosed ones.

The authors built TCR beta libraries using iRepertoire HTBI primers and Arm-PCR of CDR3 regions. One entry per CDR3 protein, called by TCRdb with MiXCR from the multiplex PCR reads. This sample has fewer than 650,000 distinct CDR3 sequences, with less than 20% found just once. The V and J ends lost 4 bases and 0 bases respectively, with 10 bases between them. This CDR3 has 15 amino acids. CDR1 and CDR2 from the germline V gene are SGHDN and FVKESK. The time point was: newly diagnosed GD, antithyroid drugs for less than 3 months. Scientists built the TCR library using RNA that was extracted from PBMCs. This clonotype was seen a few times. The antigen is undetermined. This sample was also put to use in a study of T cells in Graves' hyperthyroidism and ophthalmopathy. That study reports: Hyperthyroidism, newly diagnosed and lasting under 2 months, affected patients aged 18 to 65. First-round RT-PCR of the TCR CDR3 relied on the HTBI primer set.

This chain joins TRBV14 and TRBJ1-3; D call uncertain. The sequence derives from a woman between 25 and 40 years old with Graves disease. The sample here was peripheral blood mononuclear cells (PBMCs), taken at new diagnosis, from a patient treated with antithyroid drugs. The CDR3 DNA reads TGTGCCAGCAGCCGTACAGTGAACTCTGGAAACACCATATATTTT. Amino acid sequence: CASSRTVNSGNTIYF.